One T cell receptor (beta chain) is described in this entry. Assay: immunoSEQ multiplex PCR; the TCRdb copy retains only in-frame clones and omits some. Seen here are 24,000 or so clones, approximately 91% observed once, and the top ten hold about an eighth. The data were taken from a study of control samples from healthy donors and cancer patients. The CDR3 spans 13 residues. Trimming at V came to 6 bases and at J to 5 bases, leaving 3 bases not matched to a gene. Germline V gives CDR1 MNHNY, CDR2 SVGAGI (reference sequence). This TCR came from a man aged 45-65 years with lung cancer. The sequencing sample was made of PBMCs. The chain employs TRBV6-6 and TRBJ1-5; 8 bases align to TRBD1. The CDR3 sequence: CASRTGVHQPQHF. The CDR3 bases are TGTGCCAGCAGGACAGGGGTTCATCAGCCCCAGCATTTT.